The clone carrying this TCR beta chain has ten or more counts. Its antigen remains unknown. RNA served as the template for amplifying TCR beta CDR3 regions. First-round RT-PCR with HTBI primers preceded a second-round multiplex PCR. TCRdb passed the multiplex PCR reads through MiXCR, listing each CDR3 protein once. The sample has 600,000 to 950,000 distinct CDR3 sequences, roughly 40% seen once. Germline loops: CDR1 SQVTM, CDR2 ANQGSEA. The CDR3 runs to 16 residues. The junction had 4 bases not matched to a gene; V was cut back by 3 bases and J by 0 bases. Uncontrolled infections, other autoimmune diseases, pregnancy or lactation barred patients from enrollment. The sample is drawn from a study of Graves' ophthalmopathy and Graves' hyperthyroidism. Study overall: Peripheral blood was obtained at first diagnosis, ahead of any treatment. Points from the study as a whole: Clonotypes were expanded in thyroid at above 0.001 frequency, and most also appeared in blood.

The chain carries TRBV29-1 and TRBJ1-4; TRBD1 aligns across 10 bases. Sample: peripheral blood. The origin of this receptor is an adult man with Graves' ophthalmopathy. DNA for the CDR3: TGCAGCGTTGACGGCGGGACAGGGGCAACTAATGAAAAACTGTTTTTT. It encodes CSVDGGTGATNEKLFF.